A selection of T cell receptor beta chains follows, all from one sample in a study of beta chain features in type 1 diabetes. TCRdb's copy holds only in-frame clones and misses some; the assay was immunoSEQ multiplex PCR. The repertoire holds 120,000 or so clones, with 15% to 20% as singletons. Sequenced material: central memory CD4+ T cells from blood. These receptors were collected from a man aged 18-30 years with type 1 diabetes. Each CDR3 is given with its conserved first and last residue. A D gene is named only where the DNA matches it firmly. Size is omitted from some rows. Given values are once, few, many or a class for expanded clones.

clone_size d_call j_call v_call cdr3_nt cdr3_aa
NA TRBD1 TRBJ1-1 TRBV7-3 TGTGCCAGCAGCTTAGGGACAGAGAACACTGAAGCTTTCTTT CASSLGTENTEAFF
NA TRBD1 TRBJ2-5 TRBV7-2 TGTGCCAGCAGCCGATGGACAGGGGGCCAAGAGACCCAGTACTTC CASSRWTGGQETQYF
NA NA TRBJ1-2 TRBV4-3 TGCGCCAGCAGCCAAGATCCGGTTGCCAACTATGGCTACACCTTC CASSQDPVANYGYTF
few NA TRBJ2-1 TRBV5-1 TGCGCCAGCAGCCTCTACAATGGAGGGTACAATGAGCAGTTCTTC CASSLYNGGYNEQFF
NA TRBD1 TRBJ2-7 TRBV6-6 TGTGCCAGCAGGTCTCCGGGACAGGGATTCTACGAGCAGTACTTC CASRSPGQGFYEQYF
NA TRBD1 TRBJ1-5 TRBV9 TGTGCCAGCAGCGAGCCCGGGACAGGGGTGGGCAATCAGCCCCAGCATTTT CASSEPGTGVGNQPQHF
few TRBD2 TRBJ2-5 TRBV9 TGTGCCAGCAGCGTAGGAGGCAGCGGGGGCTCCCAAGAGACCCAGTACTTC CASSVGGSGGSQETQYF
NA TRBD1 TRBJ1-2 TRBV7-2 TGTGCCAGCAGCTCGGGACAGGCTAACTATGGCTACACCTTC CASSSGQANYGYTF
NA NA TRBJ1-2 TRBV29-1 TGCAGCGTTGAAAGGGCTAACTATGGCTACACCTTC CSVERANYGYTF
NA NA TRBJ2-5 TRBV4-3 TGCGCCAGCAGCCAAGGGCCGCAAGAGACCCAGTACTTC CASSQGPQETQYF
few NA TRBJ1-2 TRBV4-3 TGCGCCAGCAGCCAAGATCGGTATACCTATGGCTACACCTTC CASSQDRYTYGYTF
few NA TRBJ1-2 TRBV20-1 TGCAGTGCTGGGGGAAACTATGGCTACACCTTC CSAGGNYGYTF
NA TRBD1 TRBJ2-7 TRBV9 TGTGCCAGCAGCGTAGCCGGGACAGGATTCTACGAGCAGTACTTC CASSVAGTGFYEQYF
few NA TRBJ2-7 TRBV6-8 TGTGCCAACCGATCCAGGGTTCAGCCCTGTTTATACGAGCAGTACTTC CANRSRVQPCLYEQYF
NA TRBD1 TRBJ1-5 TRBV6-5 TGTGCCAGCAGTTACCGAGACAGGGTAGATCAGCCCCAGCATTTT CASSYRDRVDQPQHF
few NA TRBJ2-2 TRBV2 TGTGCCGCCGGAGGCGGGTACAACACCGGGGAGCTGTTTTTT CAAGGGYNTGELFF
few NA TRBJ2-1 TRBV27 TGTGCCAGCAGTTTATCACCGGGGGGCTACAACAATGAGCAGTTCTTC CASSLSPGGYNNEQFF
NA NA TRBJ2-2 TRBV4-2 TGTGCCAGCACCTCATTGGTGCTAGCGAACACCGGGGAGCTGTTTTTT CASTSLVLANTGELFF
many NA TRBJ1-2 TRBV14 TGTGCCAGCAGCCCACAGGGAAACTATGGCTACACCTTC CASSPQGNYGYTF
many TRBD1 TRBJ1-2 TRBV28 TGTGCCAGCAGAACCGGACAGGGGGTGGATGGCTACACCTTC CASRTGQGVDGYTF
NA NA TRBJ2-2 TRBV27 TGTGCCAGCAGTTTCGATACCGGGGAGCTGTTTTTT CASSFDTGELFF
few NA TRBJ2-2 TRBV7-3 TGTGCCAGCAGCTTAACGGCCAGAACCGGGGAGCTGTTTTTT CASSLTARTGELFF
NA NA TRBJ1-2 TRBV9 TGTGCCAGCAGCGTAGACGGGGATGGCTACACCTTC CASSVDGDGYTF
few TRBD1 TRBJ2-3 TRBV5-1 TGCGCCAGCAGCGCCGGGACAGGGTGGACAGATACGCAGTATTTT CASSAGTGWTDTQYF
NA TRBD1 TRBJ2-4 TRBV18 TGTGCCAGCTCACCGACAGGGATAAAGAAAAACATTCAGTACTTC CASSPTGIKKNIQYF
few NA TRBJ2-2 TRBV29-1 TGCAGCGTTGGGAATACAGATACCGGGGAGCTGTTTTTT CSVGNTDTGELFF
NA NA TRBJ1-1 TRBV29-1 TGCAGCGTCCGCAGGGGAGGGGGCACTGAAGCTTTCTTT CSVRRGGGTEAFF
NA TRBD1 TRBJ1-4 TRBV28 TGTGCCAGCAGCACCGACAGGGGGAGCGAAAAACTGTTTTTT CASSTDRGSEKLFF
few NA TRBJ2-5 TRBV7-9 TGTGCCAGCAGCTTAGGTTTGGCAGACCAAGAGACCCAGTACTTC CASSLGLADQETQYF
NA NA TRBJ1-5 TRBV7-2 TGTGCCAGCAGCTCTACCGTCGATCAGCCCCAGCATTTT CASSSTVDQPQHF
few NA TRBJ2-7 TRBV7-2 TGTGCCAGCAGCTTCCGGGACATGGGCGTGAAGTACTTC CASSFRDMGVKYF
NA NA TRBJ1-4 TRBV29-1 TGCAGCGCCCAGGGGAGGAATGAAAAACTGTTTTTT CSAQGRNEKLFF
NA NA TRBJ2-6 TRBV7-2 TGTGCCAGCAGCTTATCCTCAACCTCTGGGGCCAACGTCCTGACTTTC CASSLSSTSGANVLTF
few TRBD1 TRBJ2-2 TRBV7-8 TGTGCCAGCAGCTCCTTCCGTGTCCCGGGACAGGGGTCCGGGGAGCTGTTTTTT CASSSFRVPGQGSGELFF
few NA TRBJ1-3 TRBV7-6 TGTGCCAGCGCCCAAGTGGGATCTGGAAACACCATATATTTT CASAQVGSGNTIYF
few TRBD2 TRBJ2-5 TRBV11-2 TGTGCCAGCAGCTCCACTAGCGGGGGGGCCGCCCAGTACTTC CASSSTSGGAAQYF
NA TRBD2 TRBJ2-1 TRBV4-3 TGCGCCAGCAGCTATGGACTAGCGGGGGGAGATGAGCAGTTCTTC CASSYGLAGGDEQFF
many NA TRBJ2-3 TRBV11-3 TGTGCCAGCAGCGCCGACCCGGCGGGTACGCAGTATTTT CASSADPAGTQYF
many NA TRBJ2-3 TRBV5-4 TGTGCCAGCAGCCCGACAGGTACTTGGACAGATACGCAGTATTTT CASSPTGTWTDTQYF
few TRBD1 TRBJ2-2 TRBV7-2 TGTGCCAGCAGCTTCCTGGGACAGGGGGGCACCGGGGAGCTGTTTTTT CASSFLGQGGTGELFF
NA NA TRBJ2-1 TRBV9 TGTGCCAGCAGCGTAGCTAGCAGGGACGAGCAGTTCTTC CASSVASRDEQFF
many TRBD2 TRBJ2-1 TRBV7-2 TGTGCCAGCAGCTTAGCTCTAGCGGACTCCTACAATGAGCAGTTCTTC CASSLALADSYNEQFF
few NA TRBJ2-1 TRBV6-5 TGTGCCAGCAGTTACGTACCCAAATCCTACAATGAGCAGTTCTTC CASSYVPKSYNEQFF
few NA TRBJ1-2 TRBV7-9 TGTGCCAGCAGCTTAGCGAGGGCCGAGTATGGCTACACCTTC CASSLARAEYGYTF
NA NA TRBJ2-7 TRBV27 TGTGCCAGCAGTTTAGGGGGCCCCTACGAGCAGTACTTC CASSLGGPYEQYF
few NA TRBJ2-4 TRBV30 TGTGCCTGGAGTAAAGGGGCCAAAAACATTCAGTACTTC CAWSKGAKNIQYF
few NA TRBJ1-2 TRBV7-9 TGTGCCAGCAGCTGGCCGGACAGTCGAAACGGCTACACCTTC CASSWPDSRNGYTF
NA NA TRBJ1-1 TRBV30 TGTGCCTGGAGTGTAATAAACACTGAAGCTTTCTTT CAWSVINTEAFF
few NA TRBJ2-7 TRBV2 TGTGCCAGCAGTGAAGGCGCCGCGCTGGCCTACGAGCAGTACTTC CASSEGAALAYEQYF
NA NA TRBJ1-2 TRBV29-1 TGCAGCGTTGAAGCCCCCTCCGACAACCTCTATGGCTACACCTTC CSVEAPSDNLYGYTF
NA NA TRBJ2-1 TRBV9 TGTGCCAGCAGCGTAGCTACGGGGGGCTATGGCGATGAGCAGTTCTTC CASSVATGGYGDEQFF
NA NA TRBJ1-5 TRBV7-2 TGTGCCAGCACCACAGACTCCTTTCAGCCCCAGCATTTT CASTTDSFQPQHF
NA TRBD1 TRBJ2-1 TRBV30 TGTGCCTTACTTAGGGGGCCCAATGAGCAGTTCTTC CALLRGPNEQFF
few TRBD2 TRBJ2-3 TRBV25-1 TGTGCCAGCGGGTTAGCGGGGTCAGATACGCAGTATTTT CASGLAGSDTQYF
NA TRBD2 TRBJ2-3 TRBV7-2 TGTGCCAGCAGCTTTCCTAGCGGGGGGGCAAATACGCAGTATTTT CASSFPSGGANTQYF
NA NA TRBJ1-3 TRBV9 TGTGCCAGCAGCGTACACGTCGCCAGCTCTGGAAACACCATATATTTT CASSVHVASSGNTIYF
few NA TRBJ2-5 TRBV18 TGTGCCAGCTCACCATCGCGAGAAGAGACCCAGTACTTC CASSPSREETQYF
few TRBD2 TRBJ2-7 TRBV14 TGTGCCAGCAGCCTTTTAGCGGGGGTCTCCTACGAGCAGTACTTC CASSLLAGVSYEQYF
few TRBD2 TRBJ2-7 TRBV5-6 TGTGCCAGCAGCACCGGACTAGGCAACATCTACGAGCAGTACTTC CASSTGLGNIYEQYF
NA NA TRBJ1-1 TRBV30 TGTGCCTGGAGTGCGACAAGGGGAACTGAAGCTTTCTTT CAWSATRGTEAFF